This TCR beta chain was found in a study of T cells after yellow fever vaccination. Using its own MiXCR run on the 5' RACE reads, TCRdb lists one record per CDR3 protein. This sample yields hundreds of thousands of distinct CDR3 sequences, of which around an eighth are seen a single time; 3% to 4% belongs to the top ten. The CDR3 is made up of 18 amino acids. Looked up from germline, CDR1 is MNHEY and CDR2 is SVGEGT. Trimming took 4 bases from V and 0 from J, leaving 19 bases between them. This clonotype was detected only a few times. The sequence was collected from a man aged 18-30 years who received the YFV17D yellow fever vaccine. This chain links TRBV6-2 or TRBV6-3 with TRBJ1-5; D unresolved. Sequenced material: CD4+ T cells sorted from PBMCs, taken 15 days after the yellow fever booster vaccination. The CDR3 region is CASSLRVSGTYSNQPQHF. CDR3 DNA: TGTGCCAGCAGTTTACGCGTGTCAGGAACTTATAGCAATCAGCCCCAGCATTTT.